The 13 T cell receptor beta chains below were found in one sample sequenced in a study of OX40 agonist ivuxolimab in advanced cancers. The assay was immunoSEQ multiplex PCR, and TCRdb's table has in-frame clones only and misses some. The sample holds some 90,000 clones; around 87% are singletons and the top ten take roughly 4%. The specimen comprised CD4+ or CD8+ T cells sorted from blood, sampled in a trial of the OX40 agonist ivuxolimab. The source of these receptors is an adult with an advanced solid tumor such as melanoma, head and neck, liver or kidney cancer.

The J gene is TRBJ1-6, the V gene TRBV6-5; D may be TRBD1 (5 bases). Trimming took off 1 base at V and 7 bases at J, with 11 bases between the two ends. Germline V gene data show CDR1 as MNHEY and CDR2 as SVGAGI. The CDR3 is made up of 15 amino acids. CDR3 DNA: TGTGCCAGCAGTTACTGGGGGGTTAGCAATTCACCCCTCCACTTT. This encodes CASSYWGVSNSPLHF.

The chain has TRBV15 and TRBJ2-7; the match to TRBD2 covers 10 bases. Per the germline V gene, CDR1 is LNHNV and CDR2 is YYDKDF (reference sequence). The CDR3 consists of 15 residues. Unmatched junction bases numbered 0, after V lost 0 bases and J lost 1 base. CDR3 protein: CATSRDSGRSYEQYV. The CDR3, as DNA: TGTGCCACCAGCAGAGATAGCGGGAGGTCCTACGAGCAGTACGTC.

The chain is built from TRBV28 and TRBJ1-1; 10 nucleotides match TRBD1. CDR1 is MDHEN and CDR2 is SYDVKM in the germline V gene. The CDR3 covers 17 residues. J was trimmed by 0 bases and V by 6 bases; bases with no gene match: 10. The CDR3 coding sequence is TGTGCCAGCAGGTCAACCGGGACAGGGGCACTGAACACTGAAGCTTTCTTT. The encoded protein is CASRSTGTGALNTEAFF.

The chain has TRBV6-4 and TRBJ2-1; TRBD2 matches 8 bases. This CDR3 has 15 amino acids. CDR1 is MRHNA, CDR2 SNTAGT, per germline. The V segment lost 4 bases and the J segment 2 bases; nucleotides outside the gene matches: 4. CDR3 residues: CASSVLAGPYNEQFF. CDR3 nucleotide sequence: TGTGCCAGCAGTGTATTAGCGGGACCCTACAATGAGCAGTTCTTC.

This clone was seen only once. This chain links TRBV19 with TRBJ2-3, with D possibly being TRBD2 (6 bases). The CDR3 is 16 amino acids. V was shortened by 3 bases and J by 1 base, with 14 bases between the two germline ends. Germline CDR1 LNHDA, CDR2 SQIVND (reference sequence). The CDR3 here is CASSILAALGTDTQYF. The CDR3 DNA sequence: TGTGCCAGTAGTATTTTAGCGGCGCTTGGCACAGATACGCAGTATTTT. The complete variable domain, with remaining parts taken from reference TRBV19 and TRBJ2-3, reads DGGITQSPKYLFRKEGQNVTLSCEQNLNHDAMYWYRQDPGQGLRLIYYSQIVNDFQKGDIAEGYSVSREKKESFPLTVTSAQKNPTAFYLCASSILAALGTDTQYFGPGTRLTVL.

CDR3 coding DNA: TGTGCCAGCAGCTTACTTTTTGGGGGTTCGGTGTCATATGGCTACACCTTC. It specifies CASSLLFGGSVSYGYTF. The chain is built from TRBV7-8 and TRBJ1-2; TRBD1 might be the D (5 bases). The CDR3 totals 17 residues. Germline V gene sequence: CDR1 SGHVS, CDR2 FQNEAQ. With 2 bases removed from V and 5 bases from J, the gap between germline ends came to 21 bases.

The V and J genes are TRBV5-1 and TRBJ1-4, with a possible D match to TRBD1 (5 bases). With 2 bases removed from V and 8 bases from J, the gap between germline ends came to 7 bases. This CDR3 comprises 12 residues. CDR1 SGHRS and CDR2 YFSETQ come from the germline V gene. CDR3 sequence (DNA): TGCGCCAGCAGCTTATCAGGGGAAAAACTGTTTTTT. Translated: CASSLSGEKLFF.

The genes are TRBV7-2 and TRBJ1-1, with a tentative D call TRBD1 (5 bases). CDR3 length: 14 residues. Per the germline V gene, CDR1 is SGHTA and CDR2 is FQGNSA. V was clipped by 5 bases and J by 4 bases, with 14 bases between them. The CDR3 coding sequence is TGTGCCAGCAGCCTGATGCCAGGGATCACTGAAGCTTTCTTT. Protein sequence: CASSLMPGITEAFF.

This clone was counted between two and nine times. This CDR3 reads CASTAFGGDEAFF. For the CDR3, the DNA is TGTGCCAGCACCGCGTTCGGGGGGGATGAAGCTTTCTTT. The chain recombines TRBV6-1 with TRBJ1-1; maybe TRBD1 (5 bases). The CDR3 loop spans 13 amino acids. Per the germline V gene, CDR1 is MNHNS and CDR2 is SASEGT. With 7 bases removed from V and 7 bases from J, the gap between germline ends came to 16 bases.

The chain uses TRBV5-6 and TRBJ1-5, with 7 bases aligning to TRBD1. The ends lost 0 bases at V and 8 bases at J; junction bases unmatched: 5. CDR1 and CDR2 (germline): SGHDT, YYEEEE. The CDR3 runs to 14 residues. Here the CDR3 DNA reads TGTGCCAGCAGCTTGGGGACAGGATCAGAGCCCCAGCATTTT. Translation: CASSLGTGSEPQHF.

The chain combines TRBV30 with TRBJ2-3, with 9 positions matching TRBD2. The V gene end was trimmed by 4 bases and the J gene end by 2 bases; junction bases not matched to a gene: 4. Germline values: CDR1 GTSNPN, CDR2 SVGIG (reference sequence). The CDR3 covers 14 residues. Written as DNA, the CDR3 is TGTGCCTGGACCCCTAGCGGGAACACAGATACGCAGTATTTT. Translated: CAWTPSGNTDTQYF.

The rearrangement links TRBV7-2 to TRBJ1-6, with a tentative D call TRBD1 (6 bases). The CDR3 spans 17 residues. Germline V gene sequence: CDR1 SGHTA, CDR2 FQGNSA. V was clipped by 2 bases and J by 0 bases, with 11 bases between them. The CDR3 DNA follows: TGTGCCAGCAGCTTATGGGGGGCGCGCTCCTATAATTCACCCCTCCACTTT. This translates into CASSLWGARSYNSPLHF.

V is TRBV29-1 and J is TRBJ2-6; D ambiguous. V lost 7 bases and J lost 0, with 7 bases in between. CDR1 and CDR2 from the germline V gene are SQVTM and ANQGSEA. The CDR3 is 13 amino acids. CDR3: CSAGISGANVLTF. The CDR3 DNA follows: TGCAGCGCTGGGATCTCTGGGGCCAACGTCCTGACTTTC.